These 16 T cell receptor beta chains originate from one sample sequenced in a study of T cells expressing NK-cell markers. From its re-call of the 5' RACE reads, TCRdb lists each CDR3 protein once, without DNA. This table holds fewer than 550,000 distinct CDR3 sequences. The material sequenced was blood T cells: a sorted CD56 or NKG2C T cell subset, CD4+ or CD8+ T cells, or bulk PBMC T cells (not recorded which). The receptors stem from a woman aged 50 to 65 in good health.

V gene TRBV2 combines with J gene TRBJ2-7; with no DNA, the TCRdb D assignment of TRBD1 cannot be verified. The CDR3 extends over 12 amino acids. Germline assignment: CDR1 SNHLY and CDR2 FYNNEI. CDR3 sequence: CASSAQDYEQYF.

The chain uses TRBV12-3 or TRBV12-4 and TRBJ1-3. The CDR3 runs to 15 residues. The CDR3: CASTRPLGHGNTIYF.

The CDR3 here is CASSYGQGKQPQHF. V usage is TRBV6-5 and J usage is TRBJ1-5; without DNA, the TCRdb call of TRBD1 cannot be checked. The length of the CDR3 is 14 residues. Per germline, CDR1 MNHEY and CDR2 SVGAGI.

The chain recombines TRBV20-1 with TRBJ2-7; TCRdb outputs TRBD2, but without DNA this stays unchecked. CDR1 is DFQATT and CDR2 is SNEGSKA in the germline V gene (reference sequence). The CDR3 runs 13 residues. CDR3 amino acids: CSVRAGGGHEQYF.

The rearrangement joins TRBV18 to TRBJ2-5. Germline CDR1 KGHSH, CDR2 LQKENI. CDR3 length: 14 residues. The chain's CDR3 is CASSPTVGGETQYF.

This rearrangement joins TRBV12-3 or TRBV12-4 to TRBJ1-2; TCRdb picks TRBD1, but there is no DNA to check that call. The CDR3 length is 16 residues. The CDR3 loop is CASSLAGTGDLYGYTF.

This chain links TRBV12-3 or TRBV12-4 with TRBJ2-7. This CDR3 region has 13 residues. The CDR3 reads CASSSSTLYEQYF.

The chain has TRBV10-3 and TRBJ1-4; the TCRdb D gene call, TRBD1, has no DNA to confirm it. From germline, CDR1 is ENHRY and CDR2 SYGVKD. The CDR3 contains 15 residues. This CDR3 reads CAISESRGLNEKLFF.

CDR3 sequence: CASRETGLLYELGDTQYF. This chain uses TRBV2 with TRBJ2-3; TCRdb reports TRBD2, a call that lacks DNA to check it against. CDR3 size: 18 residues. CDR1 and CDR2 (germline): SNHLY, FYNNEI. Full variable domain (remainder filled in from reference TRBV2 and TRBJ2-3): EPEVTQTPSHQVTQMGQEVILRCVPISNHLYFYWYRQILGQKVEFLVSFYNNEISEKSEIFDDQFSVERPDGSNFTLKIRSTKLEDSAMYFCASRETGLLYELGDTQYFGPGTRLTVL.

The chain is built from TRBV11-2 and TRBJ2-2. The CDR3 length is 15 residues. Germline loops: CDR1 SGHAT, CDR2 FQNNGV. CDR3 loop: CASSRIDRNTGELFF.

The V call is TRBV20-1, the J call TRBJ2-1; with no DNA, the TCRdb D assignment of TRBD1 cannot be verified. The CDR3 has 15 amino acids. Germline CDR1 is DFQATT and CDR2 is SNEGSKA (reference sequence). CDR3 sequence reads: CSATKETLRDNEQFF.

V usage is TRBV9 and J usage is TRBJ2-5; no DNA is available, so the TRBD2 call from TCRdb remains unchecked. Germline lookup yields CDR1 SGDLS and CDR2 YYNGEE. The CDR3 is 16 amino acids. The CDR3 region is CASSVGGLAGQETQYF.

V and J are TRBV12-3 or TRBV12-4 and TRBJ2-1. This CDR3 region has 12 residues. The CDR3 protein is CASRGVSNEQFF.

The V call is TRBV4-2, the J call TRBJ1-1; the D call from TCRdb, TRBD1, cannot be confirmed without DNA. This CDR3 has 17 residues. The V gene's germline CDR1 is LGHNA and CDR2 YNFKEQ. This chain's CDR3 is CASSQGQGARVNTEAFF.

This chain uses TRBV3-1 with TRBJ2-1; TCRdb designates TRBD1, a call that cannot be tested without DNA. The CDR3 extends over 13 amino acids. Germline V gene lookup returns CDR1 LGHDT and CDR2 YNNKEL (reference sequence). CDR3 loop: CASNDRGNNEQFF.

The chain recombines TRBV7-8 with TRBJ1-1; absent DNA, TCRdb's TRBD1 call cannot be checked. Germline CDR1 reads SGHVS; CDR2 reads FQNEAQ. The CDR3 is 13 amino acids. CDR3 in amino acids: CASSPGGDTEAFF.